The 17 T cell receptor beta chains given below trace back to one sample, sequenced in a study of blood T cells in healthy people across ages. A J-beta primer mix and a sample-barcoded 5' primer were used in a second PCR of roughly 7 to 12 cycles. From the 5' RACE reads, TCRdb called clonotypes with MiXCR, one entry per CDR3 protein. The data hold almost 800,000 distinct CDR3 sequences, with 58% observed a single time. The material sequenced was blood. All receptors come from a man younger than 45 in good health.

This chain uses TRBV29-1 with TRBJ1-2, with D uncertain. There are 12 residues in the CDR3. Trimming left V 0 bases short and J 5 bases short, with 7 bases between. CDR1 and CDR2 from the germline V gene are SQVTM and ANQGSEA. CDR3 loop: CSVEESRYGYTF. The CDR3, as DNA: TGCAGCGTTGAAGAGAGTAGGTATGGCTACACCTTC.

V and J are TRBV4-2 and TRBJ2-1; tentative D call: TRBD2 (7 bases). The CDR3 totals 15 residues. The germline V gene has CDR1 LGHNA and CDR2 YNFKEQ. Trimming left V 6 bases short and J 5 bases short, with 17 bases between. CDR3 region: CASSREGGGNNEQFF. CDR3 bases: TGTGCCAGCAGTCGGGAAGGGGGAGGGAACAATGAGCAGTTCTTC.

This clonotype was picked up one time. The chain carries TRBV20-1 and TRBJ2-1, with D perhaps being TRBD1 or TRBD2 (6 bases each). In germline, CDR1 is DFQATT, CDR2 SNEGSKA (reference sequence). Trimming removed 5 bases at V and 9 bases at J, with 20 bases between. There are 14 residues in the CDR3. In nucleotides, the CDR3 is TGCAGTGCTCGTATTAGCGGACCACAGGGTGAGCAGTTCTTC. Protein: CSARISGPQGEQFF.

The chain carries TRBV9 and TRBJ2-7; TRBD1 matches 9 bases. Germline CDR1 SGDLS, CDR2 YYNGEE. Losses at the gene ends were 3 bases for V and 3 bases for J; bases not matched to a gene: 4. This CDR3 spans 14 amino acids. CDR3 residues: CASSAGQGGYEQYF. Written as DNA, the CDR3 is TGTGCCAGCAGCGCGGGACAGGGCGGCTACGAGCAGTACTTC.

This clonotype was seen a few times. The chain carries TRBV6-1 and TRBJ2-6; 10 bases align to TRBD1. In germline, CDR1 is MNHNS, CDR2 SASEGT. The CDR3 is 15 residues long. After removal of 6 bases from V and 2 bases from J, the junction contained 1 base not matched to a gene. CDR3: CASRTGGAGANVLTF. The CDR3 nucleotides read TGTGCCAGCAGGACAGGGGGCGCTGGGGCCAACGTCCTGACTTTC.

This clonotype was picked up a small number of times. The V and J genes are TRBV29-1 and TRBJ2-6, with 11 nucleotides matching TRBD1. CDR3 size: 17 residues. Germline V gene sequence: CDR1 SQVTM, CDR2 ANQGSEA. Trimming at V came to 7 bases and at J to 0 bases, leaving 8 bases not matched to a gene. CDR3 loop: CSAGQGAFFSGANVLTF. CDR3 nucleotide sequence: TGCAGCGCCGGACAGGGGGCCTTCTTCTCTGGGGCCAACGTCCTGACTTTC.

The rearrangement uses TRBV29-1 and TRBJ2-7; perhaps TRBD2 as D (6 bases). With 7 bases removed from V and 3 bases from J, the gap between germline ends came to 10 bases. The CDR3 has 11 residues. Germline-derived CDR1 and CDR2 are SQVTM and ANQGSEA. The DNA of the CDR3 is TGCAGCGGGGAGGCAAACTACGAGCAGTACTTC. Translated, it gives CSGEANYEQYF.

V usage is TRBV7-2 and J usage is TRBJ2-7; no definite D call. Per germline, CDR1 SGHTA and CDR2 FQGNSA. V lost 3 bases to trimming and J lost 7 bases, with 22 bases between them. The CDR3 consists of 16 residues. The CDR3 DNA reads as TGTGCCAGCAGCTTGGCAACCGGGCCATCCTACAATGAGCAGTACTTC. It codes for CASSLATGPSYNEQYF.

This clonotype was seen more than once but under ten times. The chain is built from TRBV29-1 and TRBJ2-1, with D perhaps given as TRBD1 or TRBD2 (5 bases each). V dropped 4 bases and J dropped 0 bases, with 16 bases sitting between them. The germline V gene has CDR1 SQVTM and CDR2 ANQGSEA. CDR3 size: 16 residues. The CDR3, as DNA: TGCAGCGTTGTTCCTATGGGGGAGAGCTCCTACAATGAGCAGTTCTTC. It encodes CSVVPMGESSYNEQFF.

The chain joins TRBV6-6 to TRBJ2-1; no firm D call. Germline V lookup: CDR1 MNHNY, CDR2 SVGAGI (reference sequence). V was cut by 4 bases and J by 4 bases, with 14 bases left in between. This CDR3 is 15 amino acids long. CDR3 bases: TGTGCCAGCAGTTCCGCGTTTCCCCGGTACAATGAGCAGTTCTTC. Its translation is CASSSAFPRYNEQFF.

The V and J genes are TRBV20-1 and TRBJ2-1; TRBD1 agrees at 9 bases. This CDR3 comprises 13 residues. Germline lookup yields CDR1 DFQATT and CDR2 SNEGSKA (reference sequence). Trimming removed 5 bases from V and 12 bases from J; junction bases left unmatched: 11. The CDR3 reads CSALPWGQGGQFF. CDR3 coding DNA: TGCAGTGCTCTCCCCTGGGGACAGGGTGGGCAGTTCTTC.

V usage is TRBV4-3 and J usage is TRBJ2-1; 10 bases agree with TRBD2. CDR1 and CDR2 (germline): LGHNA, YSLEER. The trim removed 0 bases at V and 7 bases at J, leaving 6 bases unmatched. The CDR3 is 16 residues long. The CDR3 coding sequence is TGCGCCAGCAGCCAAGATCGAGCGGGAGGGAGAAATGAGCAGTTCTTC. It yields the protein CASSQDRAGGRNEQFF.

In its sample, this clonotype was seen a few times. The gene calls are TRBV7-9 and TRBJ1-5; D unclear. The CDR3 extends over 14 amino acids. The V end lost 4 bases, the J end lost 9 bases, and 16 bases lay between the germline ends. The germline V gene has CDR1 SEHNR and CDR2 FQNEAQ (reference sequence). The CDR3 region is CASSSKEESWPQHF. The CDR3 DNA reads TGTGCCAGCAGCTCGAAGGAGGAATCTTGGCCCCAGCATTTT.

The chain couples TRBV20-1 to TRBJ1-5; 9 bases match TRBD1. Unmatched junction bases numbered 8, after V lost 5 bases and J lost 6 bases. The CDR3 contains 14 residues. Germline values: CDR1 DFQATT, CDR2 SNEGSKA (reference sequence). The CDR3 bases are TGCAGTGCTCAGGGACAGGGCCTTACTCAGCCCCAGCATTTT. It is translated as CSAQGQGLTQPQHF.

This clonotype was picked up a small number of times. This chain connects TRBV20-1 to TRBJ2-7; D not certain. The CDR3 length is 13 residues. In germline, CDR1 is DFQATT, CDR2 SNEGSKA (reference sequence). The ends were cut back, 4 bases at V and 3 bases at J, with 13 bases in the middle. CDR3 nucleotide sequence: TGCAGTGCTATACAAGACGCCTACTACGAGCAGTACTTC. It yields the protein CSAIQDAYYEQYF.

This chain joins TRBV21-1 and TRBJ2-3; the listed D gene, TRBD2, was not tested against the DNA. TRBV21-1 is marked as a pseudogene. This CDR3 is 16 amino acids long. The CDR3 region is CASSKKRGACTDTQYF. The CDR3, as DNA: TGTGCCAGCAGCAAGAAGCGGGGGGCCTGCACAGATACGCAGTATTTT.

This chain uses TRBV6-1 with TRBJ2-1, with 9 bases lining up with TRBD2. Unmatched junction bases numbered 7, after V lost 4 bases and J lost 9 bases. This CDR3 has 14 residues. CDR1 and CDR2 from the germline V gene are MNHNS and SASEGT. The CDR3 DNA reads as TGTGCCAGCAGTGTTAGAGCGGGGGGTAGTGAGCAGTTCTTC. Translating gives CASSVRAGGSEQFF.